Sequencing of this T cell receptor (beta chain) was carried out in a study of shared T cell receptors in the human thymus. Germline V gene data show CDR1 as SGHAT and CDR2 as FQNNGV. With 4 bases removed from V and 1 base from J, the gap between germline ends came to 10 bases. CDR3 size: 14 residues. Profiled with immunoSEQ multiplex PCR; TCRdb holds only in-frame clones, not every one. The sample has hundreds of thousands of clones, roughly 90% seen once. These data were also filed under a second study, of human thymus T cells. In that study: Resections removed during corrective heart surgery provided the thymus tissue used. Related research described strongly overlapping thymic repertoires in unrelated people.

The receptor was isolated from a boy in the first two years of life with a congenital heart defect. The chain joins TRBV11-2 to TRBJ1-2; D gene uncertain. The sequenced sample consisted of thymocytes. The CDR3 DNA sequence: TGTGCCAGCAGCTCTACAGTGGGTAACTATGGCTACACCTTC. This translates into CASSSTVGNYGYTF. Using reference TRBV11-2 and TRBJ1-2 for the parts outside the CDR3, the full variable domain is EAGVAQSPRYKIIEKRQSVAFWCNPISGHATLYWYQQILGQGPKLLIQFQNNGVVDDSQLPKDRFSAERLKGVDSTLKIQPAKLEDSAVYLCASSSTVGNYGYTFGSGTRLTVV.